The text below deals with one T cell receptor beta chain. Its binding antigen is unknown. No much larger clone is present one base from it, and per-base qualities are unavailable. These data are taken from a study of blood T cell repertoires in COVID-19 (dated by TCRdb to 2020 to 2022). As for the study more broadly: Collaborator samples came from the United States, Italy and Spain and covered acute and convalescent phases of COVID-19. The dataset comprised deeply sampled blood TCRbeta repertoires from subjects exposed to, actively infected with, or recovered from COVID-19. Samples were obtained from the ongoing ImmuneRACE study (first 160 participants) and from roughly 1,300 subjects provided by 6 global collaborators. The sample metadata nearly always contained a de-identified subject ID, COVID-19 status, age in years and sex. Where available, HLA class I and class II types were taken from metadata supplied by the sample provider and were not determined by assay-based typing. A freely available public database, intended as a resource for researchers studying the immune response to SARS-CoV-2, is where the repertoires were released. The prospective study material was composed of cDNA or gDNA derived from T cells, B-cell-depleted T cells, or PBMCs.

TCRbeta CDR3 regions were amplified from genomic DNA by means of the immunoSEQ Assay, a bias-controlled multiplex PCR. The study's processing was this. The number of nucleated cells in each sample was estimated from the amplification of reference gene primers within the assay. Sequence reads were collapsed and filtered to measure the absolute abundance of every unique TCRbeta CDR3 rearrangement. For each sample, productive Simpson clonality was calculated as the square root of Simpson's diversity index across productive rearrangements. TCRdb obtained this table from immuneACCESS and retained in-frame rearrangements with V and J assigned. These tables miss some clones; where compared with another copy, unresolved V genes account for less than half of the shortfall, and the remainder is unexplained. V, J and clone size are taken as reported in that table, and D and trimming were inferred from the DNA itself. The sample table shows tens of thousands of clones, and approximately 85% are seen once. The top ten clones comprise 25% to 40% of the sample.

One collaborating source in Seattle enrolled patients while the patients were actively infected and followed the patients over time throughout the course of disease. Collaborating institutions collected whole blood in K2EDTA tubes following their own protocols. Collaborator samples were shipped for TCRbeta analysis as frozen whole blood, isolated PBMCs, or DNA extracted from either sample type. General study outcomes and caveats: How much clinical and demographic metadata was included differed by source and by participant, and the metadata was provided uncurated.

The germline V gene specifies SGDLS as CDR1 and YYNGEE as CDR2. Trimming leaves V shorter by 4 bases and J shorter by 2 bases, with the junction holding 3 bases beyond the gene matches. The cysteine opens and the phenylalanine closes a CDR3 of 15 amino acids. The retained sequence is limited to the CDR3, 45 bases, with the frame set at the first base. The clonotype originates from a woman older than 75 with COVID-19, enrolled during active disease. What was sequenced was peripheral blood. The V and J genes are TRBV9 and TRBJ2-1, with TRBD2 matching 10 junction bases. The bases are TGTGCCAGCAGCCCTCTAGCGGGGGCCTACAATGAGCAGTTCTTC. Its protein is CASSPLAGAYNEQFF.